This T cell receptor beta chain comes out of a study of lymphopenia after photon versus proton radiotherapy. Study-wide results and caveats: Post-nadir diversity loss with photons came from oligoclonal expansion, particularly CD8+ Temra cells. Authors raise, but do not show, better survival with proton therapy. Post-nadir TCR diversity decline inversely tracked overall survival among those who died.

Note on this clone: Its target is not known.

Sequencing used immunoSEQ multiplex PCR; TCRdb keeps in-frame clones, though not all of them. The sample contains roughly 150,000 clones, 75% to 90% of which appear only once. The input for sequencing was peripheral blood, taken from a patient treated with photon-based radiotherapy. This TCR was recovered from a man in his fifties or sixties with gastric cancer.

The CDR3 nucleotides are TGCAGCGTTGAGCCTAGCGGGAGAAACGAGCAGTACTTC. Translated: CSVEPSGRNEQYF. The rearrangement uses TRBV29-1 and TRBJ2-7, with 10 bases aligning to TRBD2. From germline, CDR1 is SQVTM and CDR2 ANQGSEA. V shed 3 bases, J shed 5 bases, and the junction held 4 bases outside the gene matches. The CDR3 is made up of 13 amino acids.